Following are 20 T cell receptor beta chains from one sample sequenced in a study of blood T cell repertoires in COVID-19. Measured with immunoSEQ multiplex PCR; TCRdb has only the in-frame clones, and not every one. This table has about 87,000 clones, approximately 88% appearing once. The sequencing input was peripheral blood. The source is a man at least 80 years old with acute or convalescent COVID-19.

The rearrangement links TRBV19 to TRBJ1-5; 9 bases line up with TRBD1. V was clipped by 2 bases and J by 5 bases; unmatched bases: 4. The V gene's germline CDR1 is LNHDA and CDR2 SQIVND (reference sequence). This CDR3 region has 15 residues. This chain's CDR3 is CASSITGTGHQPQHF. The CDR3 DNA reads as TGTGCCAGTAGTATAACAGGGACAGGGCATCAGCCCCAGCATTTT.

V and J are TRBV4-2 and TRBJ1-1, with a possible D match to TRBD1 (5 bases). The CDR3 consists of 16 residues. Trimming pared 0 bases from V and 2 bases from J, leaving 13 bases between. CDR1 LGHNA and CDR2 YNFKEQ come from the germline V gene. The CDR3 is CASSQDRGGKNTEAFF. Written as DNA, the CDR3 is TGTGCCAGCAGCCAAGATCGGGGGGGGAAAAACACTGAAGCTTTCTTT.

V gene TRBV19 combines with J gene TRBJ2-3; tentative D call: TRBD2 (5 bases). The CDR3 totals 16 residues. V was clipped by 5 bases and J by 0 bases, with 15 bases between them. Germline loops: CDR1 LNHDA, CDR2 SQIVND (reference sequence). CDR3 sequence (DNA): TGTGCCAGTAGTGGTTTCCGGACTTCCAGCACAGATACGCAGTATTTT. Residues: CASSGFRTSSTDTQYF.

This sequence joins TRBV19 and TRBJ1-2; 8 bases are shared with TRBD1. The CDR3 sequence is 15 residues long. Losses at the gene ends were 3 bases for V and 5 bases for J; bases not matched to a gene: 8. CDR1 and CDR2 from the germline V gene are LNHDA and SQIVND (reference sequence). The CDR3 nucleotides read TGTGCCAGTAGTATTCAAGGACAGGGTGTTTATGGCTACACCTTC. Its protein is CASSIQGQGVYGYTF. Supplemented by reference TRBV19 and TRBJ1-2, the full variable domain reads DGGITQSPKYLFRKEGQNVTLSCEQNLNHDAMYWYRQDPGQGLRLIYYSQIVNDFQKGDIAEGYSVSREKKESFPLTVTSAQKNPTAFYLCASSIQGQGVYGYTFGSGTRLTVV.

This chain connects TRBV19 to TRBJ2-7; 11 bases line up with TRBD1. The CDR3 spans 16 residues. Trimming at V came to 5 bases and at J to 1 base, leaving 7 bases not matched to a gene. From germline, CDR1 is LNHDA and CDR2 SQIVND (reference sequence). CDR3 in DNA: TGTGCCAGTAGTGTCGGGACAGGGGGTCGATCCTACGAGCAGTACTTC. It yields the protein CASSVGTGGRSYEQYF.

V usage is TRBV5-1 and J usage is TRBJ2-7; TRBD2 is a possible D gene (6 bases). The CDR3 has 15 amino acids. The germline CDR1 and CDR2 sequences are SGHRS and YFSETQ. V was trimmed by 3 bases and J by 1 base, leaving 14 bases between them. CDR3 protein: CASSSFSGQSYEQYF. CDR3 DNA: TGCGCCAGCAGCTCATTCAGCGGGCAATCCTACGAGCAGTACTTC.

The chain couples TRBV7-8 to TRBJ1-5, with TRBD1 matching 9 bases. This CDR3 comprises 15 residues. After removal of 4 bases from V and 1 base from J, the junction contained 2 bases not matched to a gene. CDR1 is SGHVS and CDR2 is FQNEAQ in the germline V gene. CDR3 bases: TGTGCCAGCAGCTCCGGGACAGGGAGCAATCAGCCCCAGCATTTT. Translation: CASSSGTGSNQPQHF.

V is TRBV12-3 or TRBV12-4 and J is TRBJ2-1; D uncertain. The V end was cut by 6 bases, the J end by 13 bases, with 16 bases between. The CDR3 covers 12 residues. The CDR3 nucleotides read TGTGCCAGCAGCGATGACATTTTTATCCAGTTCTTC. Its translation is CASSDDIFIQFF.

This chain links TRBV3-1 (or the pseudogene TRBV3-2) with TRBJ1-1, with 7 nucleotides matching TRBD1. CDR1 LGHDT and CDR2 YNNKEL come from the germline V gene (reference sequence). V trimming: 6 bases; J trimming: 1 base; junction bases outside the gene matches: 17. The CDR3 is made up of 18 amino acids. In nucleotides, the CDR3 is TGTGCCAGCAGGGGGACAGCTATATCGTCGGGTTGGAACACTGAAGCTTTCTTT. Protein sequence: CASRGTAISSGWNTEAFF.

The gene calls are TRBV23-1 and TRBJ1-5; 7 nucleotides agree with TRBD1. TRBV23-1 is an ORF; its function is uncertain. CDR3 length equals 18 residues. V lost 0 bases and J lost 2; bases outside the gene matches: 10. This CDR3 is CASSQSIRQGLRNQPQHF. CDR3 in DNA: TGCGCCAGCAGTCAATCAATACGACAGGGCTTGCGCAATCAGCCCCAGCATTTT.

This clone is a singleton in its sample. The chain joins TRBV3-1 (or the pseudogene TRBV3-2) to TRBJ2-7; 10 bases are shared with TRBD1. The V gene end was trimmed by 1 base and the J gene end by 6 bases; junction bases not matched to a gene: 6. CDR3 size: 15 residues. CDR1 is LGHDT and CDR2 is YNNKEL in the germline V gene (reference sequence). CDR3 coding DNA: TGTGCCAGCAGCCAAGGGCGGACAGGGGGAGGCGAGCAGTACTTC. It specifies CASSQGRTGGGEQYF.

This chain joins TRBV30 and TRBJ2-5, with 9 bases matching TRBD1. The CDR3 sequence is 16 residues long. CDR1 GTSNPN and CDR2 SVGIG come from the germline V gene (reference sequence). The junction had 9 bases not matched to a gene; V was cut back by 0 bases and J by 4 bases. The CDR3 DNA is TGTGCCTGGAGTGTGGTCCGGACAGGGGATGGAGAGACCCAGTACTTC. Translated, it gives CAWSVVRTGDGETQYF.

The V call is TRBV28, the J call TRBJ2-1; weak D call: TRBD2 (5 bases). Trimming took off 6 bases at V and 0 bases at J, with 9 bases between the two ends. The CDR3 runs to 14 residues. CDR1 is MDHEN, CDR2 SYDVKM, per germline. The CDR3 DNA reads TGTGCCAGCAGACCTGGAGGCTCCTACAATGAGCAGTTCTTC. This codes for CASRPGGSYNEQFF.

This clone was found once. V is TRBV27 and J is TRBJ1-2; 7 nucleotides align to TRBD1. Germline V lookup: CDR1 MNHEY, CDR2 SMNVEV (reference sequence). The CDR3 is 17 amino acids. With V trimmed by 1 base and J by 3 bases, 11 bases remained unmatched. The CDR3 reads CASSLLAGGSFYYGYTF. CDR3 bases: TGTGCCAGCAGTTTATTGGCAGGGGGTAGCTTTTACTATGGCTACACCTTC.

The chain joins TRBV5-6 to TRBJ1-1; possibly TRBD1 for D (5 bases). Trimming shortened V by 5 bases and J by 1 base, and 9 bases separated the two germline ends. The germline gives CDR1 SGHDT, CDR2 YYEEEE. The CDR3 totals 13 residues. CDR3 DNA: TGTGCCAGCAGGGACACAGGGAACACTGAAGCTTTCTTT. Encoded protein: CASRDTGNTEAFF.

The CDR3 bases are TGCGCCAGCAGCTTGGAGGTAGGGGCAGCCTACGAGCAGTACTTC. This codes for CASSLEVGAAYEQYF. The gene calls are TRBV5-1 and TRBJ2-7, with a weak D call TRBD1 (5 bases). Trimming cost V 0 bases and J 2 bases, with 12 bases left between them. The CDR3 spans 15 residues. CDR1 and CDR2 (germline): SGHRS, YFSETQ.

The rearrangement joins TRBV3-1 (or the pseudogene TRBV3-2) to TRBJ2-2; D is ambiguous. V lost 4 bases and J 6 bases, leaving 12 bases between the germline ends. This CDR3 is 14 amino acids long. Germline CDR1 reads LGHDT; CDR2 reads YNNKEL (reference sequence). The CDR3 DNA reads TGTGCCAGCAGCCCGACTTTCCGCGCCGGGGAGCTGTTTTTT. As protein: CASSPTFRAGELFF.

The chain has TRBV19 and TRBJ2-1, with D hard to call. V lost 4 bases and J lost 4, with 8 bases in between. The CDR3 contains 13 residues. Per the germline V gene, CDR1 is LNHDA and CDR2 is SQIVND (reference sequence). The CDR3 region is CASSTTWYNEQFF. The CDR3 coding sequence is TGTGCCAGTAGTACGACTTGGTACAATGAGCAGTTCTTC. The complete variable domain, with remaining parts taken from reference TRBV19 and TRBJ2-1, reads DGGITQSPKYLFRKEGQNVTLSCEQNLNHDAMYWYRQDPGQGLRLIYYSQIVNDFQKGDIAEGYSVSREKKESFPLTVTSAQKNPTAFYLCASSTTWYNEQFFGPGTRLTVL.

A single count supports this clone. The CDR3 spells CASSLGQQGWGTEAFF. The CDR3 region has the DNA TGTGCCAGCAGCTTGGGGCAACAGGGATGGGGCACTGAAGCTTTCTTT. The chain employs TRBV5-4 and TRBJ1-1, with a possible D match to TRBD1 (6 bases). The CDR3 contains 16 residues. The V and J ends lost 0 bases and 4 bases respectively, with 16 bases between them. Germline CDR1 SGHNT, CDR2 YYREEE (reference sequence).

This clone was recorded only once. DNA of the CDR3: TGTGCCAGCAATCCCGGCTGGGTAGCGGAAAAACGGGATACGCAGTATTTT. Translating it yields CASNPGWVAEKRDTQYF. The rearrangement joins TRBV28 to TRBJ2-3; tentatively, D is TRBD2 (6 bases). V was clipped by 7 bases and J by 6 bases, with 26 bases between them. This CDR3 has 17 residues. Germline assignment: CDR1 MDHEN and CDR2 SYDVKM.